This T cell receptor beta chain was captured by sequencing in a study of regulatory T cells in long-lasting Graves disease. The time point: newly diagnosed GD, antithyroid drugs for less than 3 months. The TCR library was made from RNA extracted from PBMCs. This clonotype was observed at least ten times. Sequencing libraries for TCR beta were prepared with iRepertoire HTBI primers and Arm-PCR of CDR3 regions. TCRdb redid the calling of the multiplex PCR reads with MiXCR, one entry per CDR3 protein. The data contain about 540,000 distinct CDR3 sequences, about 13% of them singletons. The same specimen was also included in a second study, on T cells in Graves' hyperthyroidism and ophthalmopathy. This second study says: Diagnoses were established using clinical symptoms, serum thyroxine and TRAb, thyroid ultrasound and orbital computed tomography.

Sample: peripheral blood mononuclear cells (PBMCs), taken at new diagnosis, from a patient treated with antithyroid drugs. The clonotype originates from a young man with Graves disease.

CDR3 amino acids: CAISVGQVSNTGELFF. The DNA for the CDR3 is TGTGCCATCAGTGTAGGACAGGTTTCGAACACCGGGGAGCTGTTTTTT. The gene calls are TRBV10-3 and TRBJ2-2, with TRBD1 matching over 7 bases. Per germline, CDR1 ENHRY and CDR2 SYGVKD. The junction had 5 bases not matched to a gene; V was cut back by 4 bases and J by 0 bases. The CDR3 spans 16 residues.